This T cell receptor beta chain was identified during a study of early T cells in non-severe SARS-CoV-2 infection. TCRdb fed the 5' RACE reads into MiXCR, producing one record per CDR3 protein. Of 45,000 to 60,000 distinct CDR3 sequences listed, 10% are singletons. V was cut by 4 bases and J by 4 bases, with 8 bases left in between. The length of the CDR3 is 13 residues. Germline V CDR1 and CDR2: SGHNT, YENEEA. Sequencing was performed on whole blood. The sequence derives from an adult who was a healthcare worker with PCR-confirmed SARS-CoV-2 infection or an uninfected control (not recorded which). The chain uses TRBV11-3 and TRBJ2-1; D is uncertain. The CDR3 nucleotides read TGTGCCAGCAGCTCCGCCTATTACAATGAGCAGTTCTTC. This encodes CASSSAYYNEQFF.